This T cell receptor (beta chain) is drawn from a study of blood T cell repertoires in COVID-19 (dated by TCRdb to the early 2020s). About the investigation overall: Samples from collaborators originated in the United States, Italy and Spain and spanned both the acute and convalescent phases of COVID-19. Nearly every sample came with metadata listing a de-identified subject ID, COVID-19 status, age in years and sex. Subjects who had been exposed to COVID-19, were actively infected with it, or had recovered from it provided the deeply sampled blood TCRbeta repertoires that made up the dataset. Where available, HLA class I and class II types were obtained from metadata supplied by the sample provider rather than from assay-based typing. The samples were drawn from two sources: the first 160 participants of the ongoing ImmuneRACE study, and 1,000 to 1,500 subjects contributed by 6 global collaborators. The prospective study material was composed of cDNA or gDNA derived from T cells, B-cell-depleted T cells, or PBMCs. The repertoires were released in a freely available public database intended as a resource for research on the immune response to SARS-CoV-2.

TCRbeta CDR3 regions were amplified from genomic DNA using the immunoSEQ Assay, a bias-controlled multiplex PCR. On the authors' methods: The number of nucleated cells in each sample was estimated from the amplification of reference gene primers within the assay. To quantify the absolute abundance of each unique TCRbeta CDR3 rearrangement, sequence reads were collapsed and filtered. For each sample, productive Simpson clonality was calculated by taking the square root of Simpson's diversity index across productive rearrangements. In TCRdb, the immuneACCESS table is reduced to in-frame sequences with V and J assigned. These tables do not hold every clone; where another copy was compared, an unresolved V gene accounts for under half, and the others remain unexplained. That table supplies the V and J calls and clone size; D and trimming were determined from the DNA. The sample has 250,000 or so clones on record, around 93% of them singletons. About 3% of the sample comes from the top ten.

Counted from cysteine to phenylalanine, this CDR3 has 15 amino acids. The only DNA kept is the CDR3, 45 bases in frame from the first base. Cut back by 4 bases and 3 bases, the V and J ends lie 15 bases apart. CDR1 and CDR2 are read off the germline V gene as SGHTS and YDEGEE. The table lists this clone with a few counts. Its specific antigen is unknown. No quality values exist for individual bases; no much larger clone is one base distant. What the authors observed across the whole study: The quantity of clinical and demographic metadata differed by source and by participant and was supplied without curation.

Enrolling through a virtual design, the prospective study's participants ranged in age from roughly 18 to 89 years and lived across 20 to 30 United States geographic areas. To assign participants to cohorts, the prospective study relied on clinical history that participants themselves reported in a screening survey and a study questionnaire. A participant counted as exposed if, within 2 weeks of entering the study, that participant had been in contact with someone who had a PCR-confirmed or clinician-diagnosed COVID-19 case. In the prospective study, mobile phlebotomists collected whole blood, serum and a nasopharyngeal or oropharyngeal swab from each participant. Over a roughly 2-month period, participants in the prospective study had the option of providing additional blood draws and questionnaires. Prospective study blood samples were shipped either frozen or at room temperature before DNA extraction.

Sequencing was performed on PBMCs or T cells enriched from blood (not recorded which). This sequence was found in a man aged 40-49 years who had been exposed to COVID-19. Here the chain combines TRBV5-8 and TRBJ2-3, with a weak D call of TRBD1 (5 bases match). The DNA sequence is as follows: TGTGCCAGCAGCCCTCTAGGACAAGGGACAGATACGCAGTATTTT. It translates as CASSPLGQGTDTQYF.